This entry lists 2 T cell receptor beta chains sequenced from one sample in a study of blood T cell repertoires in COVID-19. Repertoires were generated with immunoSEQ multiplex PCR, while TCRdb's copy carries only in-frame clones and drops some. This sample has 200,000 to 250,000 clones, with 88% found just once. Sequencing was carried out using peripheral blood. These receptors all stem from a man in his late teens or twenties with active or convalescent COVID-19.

The CDR3 reads CASSRQGGSPLHF. As DNA, the CDR3 is TGTGCCAGCAGCAGACAGGGGGGTTCACCCCTCCACTTT. The rearrangement joins TRBV6-6 to TRBJ1-6; 9 nucleotides align to TRBD1. This CDR3 comprises 13 residues. V was clipped by 6 bases and J by 9 bases; unmatched bases: 3. Per the germline V gene, CDR1 is MNHNY and CDR2 is SVGAGI (reference sequence).

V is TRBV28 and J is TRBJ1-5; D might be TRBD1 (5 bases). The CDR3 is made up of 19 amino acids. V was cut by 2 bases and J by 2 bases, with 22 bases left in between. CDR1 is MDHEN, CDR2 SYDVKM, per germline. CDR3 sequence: CASSLRVLGRAVGNQPQHF. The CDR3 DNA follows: TGTGCCAGCAGTTTACGAGTATTGGGCAGGGCGGTCGGCAATCAGCCCCAGCATTTT.